The 8 T cell receptor beta chains presented below share a single source sample, sequenced in a study of T-cell memory formation after mild COVID-19. TCRdb re-analysed the 5' RACE reads in MiXCR, keeping a single row per CDR3 protein. The table records a few hundred thousand distinct CDR3 sequences, around a quarter of them present only once. Sequences were obtained from PBMCs or a T cell subset sorted from them (not recorded which). The receptors originated from an adult woman who had mild COVID-19 (a few samples of this study predate the infection). Cell type and time point are not known.

The V call is TRBV12-3 or TRBV12-4, the J call TRBJ1-2; 7 bases agree with TRBD1. CDR3 length equals 16 residues. V lost 5 bases and J lost 4; bases outside the gene matches: 13. The CDR3 region is CASSGIGDREIYGYTF. Written as DNA, the CDR3 is TGTGCCAGCAGTGGCATCGGCGACAGGGAAATCTATGGCTACACCTTC.

This clonotype occurred a few times. The V call is TRBV20-1, the J call TRBJ1-3; D is perhaps TRBD1 (5 bases). Germline loops: CDR1 DFQATT, CDR2 SNEGSKA (reference sequence). V was shortened by 3 bases and J by 2 bases, with 8 bases between the two germline ends. The CDR3 length is 13 residues. This chain's CDR3 is CSASGGAGNTIYF. CDR3 in DNA: TGCAGTGCTAGTGGGGGGGCTGGAAACACCATATATTTT.

This clonotype was counted between two and nine times. The chain is built from TRBV5-1 and TRBJ1-5; D is undetermined. Trimming stripped 1 base from V and 4 bases from J, with 9 bases between. This CDR3 has 14 residues. The germline CDR1 and CDR2 sequences are SGHRS and YFSETQ. The CDR3 is CASSLRPGNQPQHF. The CDR3 DNA follows: TGCGCCAGCAGCTTGAGGCCGGGAAATCAGCCCCAGCATTTT.

The chain joins TRBV6-2 or TRBV6-3 to TRBJ2-4; 8 nucleotides align to TRBD1. Germline trimming cut 2 bases from V and 7 bases from J; bases unmatched to any gene: 7. The CDR3 spans 15 residues. CDR1 and CDR2 from the germline V gene are MNHEY and SVGEGT. The CDR3: CASSYPTGAHNIQYF. The CDR3 DNA follows: TGTGCCAGCAGTTACCCGACAGGGGCCCATAACATTCAGTACTTC.

Comment on this clonotype: The junction does not match germline at one end; this may be a read error. V usage is TRBV4-1 and J usage is TRBJ2-7, with 8 bases fitting TRBD1. CDR1 is MGHRA and CDR2 is YSYEKL in the germline V gene. CDR3 length: 13 residues. This CDR3 is CASSQDLGRGRTF. DNA of the CDR3: TGCGCCAGCAGCCAAGATTTGGGCAGGGGGCGTACGTTC.

The chain is built from TRBV20-1 and TRBJ1-1, with D perhaps matching TRBD1 (5 bases). Trimming removed 0 bases at V and 10 bases at J, with 15 bases between. The CDR3 has 13 residues. CDR1 and CDR2 (germline): DFQATT, SNEGSKA (reference sequence). CDR3 nucleotide sequence: TGCAGTGCTAGAGATCAAAGACCGGGGGGAGCTTTCTTT. Protein: CSARDQRPGGAFF.

This clonotype was seen a handful of times. The DNA of the CDR3 is TGTGCCAGCACCTGGGGGCCCCTAGCGGGGGCCCTCTCTAGCACAGATACGCAGTATTTT. Amino acids: CASTWGPLAGALSSTDTQYF. The chain couples TRBV5-6 to TRBJ2-3, with 10 bases matching TRBD2. Per germline, CDR1 SGHDT and CDR2 YYEEEE. The CDR3 extends over 20 amino acids. Losses at the gene ends were 6 bases for V and 0 bases for J; bases not matched to a gene: 19.

The chain links TRBV27 to TRBJ1-5, with 7 bases identical to TRBD1. The CDR3 loop spans 14 amino acids. Trimming took 5 bases from V and 6 from J; bases not matched to a gene: 7. Germline V gene lookup returns CDR1 MNHEY and CDR2 SMNVEV (reference sequence). For the CDR3, the DNA is TGTGCCAGCAGTCACTTGACAGGGTTTCAGCCCCAGCATTTT. This sequence encodes CASSHLTGFQPQHF.